In its sample, the clone carrying this TCR beta chain was seen many times. Its specificity is not known. None of the patients had undergone any treatment ahead of thyroid surgery. This sample was taken from a study of metastatic and nonmetastatic thyroid tumors. The germline gives CDR1 MNHNS, CDR2 SASEGT. The V and J ends lost 2 bases and 5 bases respectively, with 14 bases between them. The CDR3 runs 15 residues. Methods used by the authors: For papillary thyroid cancer, a distant-metastasis classifier was constructed from CDR3 differences observed across clinicopathological groups. MiXCR re-clonotyped the PCR reads for TCRdb. These V and J calls rely on TCRdb rather than the paper's analysis. The table includes tens of thousands of clones, 15% to 20% detected once. Whole-study findings and limits: Benign nodules reportedly had significantly lower TCR beta diversity than malignant thyroid tumors in blood and tumor.

The gene calls are TRBV6-1 and TRBJ2-3, with unresolved D. The specimen sequenced was blood. The receptor comes from a male donor with papillary thyroid cancer or a benign thyroid nodule (not recorded which). Some clones in this sample may be carry-over from other donors' samples. The CDR3 loop reads CASSERKQPRDTQYF. The CDR3 coding sequence is TGTGCCAGCAGTGAAAGGAAGCAGCCAAGAGATACGCAGTATTTT.